A single sample is the source of the 30 T cell receptor beta chains below, sequenced in a study of shared clonotypes between healthy human individuals. The table came from immunoSEQ multiplex PCR; TCRdb's copy has only in-frame clones and leaves some out. The sample yields approximately 2.5 million clones, 93% seen once. The sequenced sample was naive CD4+ T cells from PBMCs. Subset described: CD45RA+ positively selected. These TCRs come from a man aged 18 to 30 in good health. Some clones in this sample may be carry-over from other donors' samples.

The CDR3 nucleotides are TGTGCCAGCATCCCGCAGGGTTTAGTGGCCAAAAACATTCAGTACTTC. It codes for CASIPQGLVAKNIQYF. The rearrangement links TRBV28 to TRBJ2-4, with D possibly matching TRBD1 (5 bases). The CDR3 is 16 amino acids. The ends were cut back, 7 bases at V and 1 base at J, with 17 bases in the middle. Germline V CDR1 and CDR2: MDHEN, SYDVKM. Complete variable domain (other parts from reference TRBV28 and TRBJ2-4): DVKVTQSSRYLVKRTGEKVFLECVQDMDHENMFWYRQDPGLGLRLIYFSYDVKMKEKGDIPEGYSVSREKKERFSLILESASTNQTSMYLCASIPQGLVAKNIQYFGAGTRLSVL.

The V gene is TRBV6-5, the J gene TRBJ2-1, with a weak D call TRBD2 (5 bases). The V gene's germline CDR1 is MNHEY and CDR2 SVGAGI. Trimming left V 2 bases short and J 1 base short, with 9 bases between. The CDR3 sequence is 15 residues long. The DNA for the CDR3 is TGTGCCAGCAGTTACCTGGGCGGGTCCTACAATGAGCAGTTCTTC. This gives the protein CASSYLGGSYNEQFF.

There are a few counts of this clone. The chain joins TRBV4-2 to TRBJ2-2; D is ambiguous. This CDR3 is built from 15 residues. V was pared by 0 bases and J by 4 bases, with 9 bases between. Germline CDR1 and CDR2: LGHNA and YNFKEQ. The CDR3 is CASSQDQSRTGELFF. The CDR3 DNA sequence: TGTGCCAGCAGCCAAGATCAATCCCGCACCGGGGAGCTGTTTTTT.

This sequence joins TRBV27 and TRBJ1-5; D is possibly TRBD1 (5 bases). This CDR3 region has 15 residues. The V end was cut by 3 bases, the J end by 7 bases, with 16 bases between. CDR1 MNHEY and CDR2 SMNVEV come from the germline V gene (reference sequence). DNA for the CDR3: TGTGCCAGCAGTTTTGCCAGGGCTTATGGACAGCCCCAGCATTTT. Translated, it gives CASSFARAYGQPQHF.

J is TRBJ2-2 and V is TRBV5-1; 8 nucleotides align to TRBD1. The CDR3 spans 16 residues. The V and J ends lost 4 bases and 1 base, in that order; junction bases with no gene match: 6. Germline CDR1 is SGHRS and CDR2 is YFSETQ. In DNA, the CDR3 is TGCGCCAGCAGCCGAGCCGGGACAGGGAACACCGGGGAGCTGTTTTTT. Its protein is CASSRAGTGNTGELFF.

As to this clone: This sample includes further DNA sequences coding for the same CDR3. This chain links TRBV6-5 with TRBJ1-5; D unclear. Germline assignment: CDR1 MNHEY and CDR2 SVGAGI. This CDR3 contains 13 residues. Trimming left V 0 bases short and J 5 bases short, with 5 bases between. CDR3 DNA: TGTGCCAGCAGTTACTCAAGCTATCAGCCCCAGCATTTT. It specifies CASSYSSYQPQHF.

J is TRBJ2-7 and V is TRBV18, with D perhaps TRBD1 (6 bases). Between the trimmed V and J ends, which lost 8 bases and 2 bases, there was a span of 16 bases. Germline V gene sequence: CDR1 KGHSH, CDR2 LQKENI. The CDR3 spans 14 residues. CDR3 sequence reads: CASGRTGQPYEQYF. For the CDR3, the DNA is TGTGCCAGCGGCCGAACAGGGCAGCCCTACGAGCAGTACTTC.

The CDR3 DNA reads as TGTGCCAGCAGTTGGGGTCGTGAGGGTTATTTTGAAGCTTTCTTT. This sequence encodes CASSWGREGYFEAFF. The gene calls are TRBV28 and TRBJ1-1; D is uncertain. The CDR3 runs 15 residues. Germline assignment: CDR1 MDHEN and CDR2 SYDVKM. V was shortened by 4 bases and J by 7 bases, with 19 bases between the two germline ends.

The rearrangement links TRBV28 to TRBJ2-5, with 7 bases identical to TRBD2. The DNA matches TRBJ2-7 better at its end, which makes the J call doubtful. The CDR3 is 12 residues long. Germline V lookup: CDR1 MDHEN, CDR2 SYDVKM. CDR3 in DNA: TGTGCCAGCAGCCAGACTAGCTTCGAGCAGTACTTC. Translated: CASSQTSFEQYF.

This rearrangement joins TRBV25-1 to TRBJ2-5; the match to TRBD1 covers 10 bases. V shed 2 bases and J 4 bases; nucleotides not matched to a gene: 4. This CDR3 spans 15 amino acids. Germline CDR1 reads MGHDK; CDR2 reads SYGVNS. The CDR3 DNA follows: TGTGCCAGCAGTGAAGGCGGGACAGGGGTAGAGACCCAGTACTTC. Translation gives CASSEGGTGVETQYF.

Note on this clone: Being one base from a much bigger clone, this may be a read error. The CDR3 DNA sequence: TGTGCCAGCAGCGGGACAGGGGGCAATCAGCCCCAGCATTTT. Protein product: CASSGTGGNQPQHF. V and J are TRBV7-6 and TRBJ1-5, with TRBD1 identical over 10 bases. The CDR3 has 14 residues. Germline assignment: CDR1 SGHVS and CDR2 FNYEAQ. The V and J ends lost 5 bases and 2 bases, in that order; junction bases with no gene match: 0.

The rearrangement uses TRBV9 and TRBJ2-3, with D unclear. Germline V gene sequence: CDR1 SGDLS, CDR2 YYNGEE. CDR3 length: 13 residues. Trimming took off 4 bases at V and 3 bases at J, with 9 bases between the two ends. CDR3 sequence: CASSKYRTDTQYF. The CDR3 DNA reads as TGTGCCAGCAGCAAATACCGAACAGATACGCAGTATTTT.

V is TRBV7-9 and J is TRBJ2-3; 9 nucleotides agree with TRBD2. Trimming removed 1 base from V and 5 bases from J; junction bases left unmatched: 4. Germline lookup yields CDR1 SEHNR and CDR2 FQNEAQ (reference sequence). The CDR3 totals 15 residues. The CDR3 reads CASSLGAGGVDTQYF. CDR3 sequence (DNA): TGTGCCAGCAGCTTAGGAGCGGGAGGTGTAGATACGCAGTATTTT. Supplemented by reference TRBV7-9 and TRBJ2-3, the full variable domain reads DTGVSQNPRHKITKRGQNVTFRCDPISEHNRLYWYRQTLGQGPEFLTYFQNEAQLEKSRLLSDRFSAERPKGSFSTLEIQRTEQGDSAMYLCASSLGAGGVDTQYFGPGTRLTVL.

This clone was counted a single time. V usage is TRBV28 and J usage is TRBJ1-5; D ambiguous. The germline V and J ends were trimmed by 7 bases and 6 bases, with 16 bases remaining between them. From germline, CDR1 is MDHEN and CDR2 SYDVKM. This CDR3 region has 14 residues. The CDR3 is CASTTPGRAQPQHF. In DNA form, the CDR3 reads TGTGCCAGCACCACTCCCGGGAGGGCTCAGCCCCAGCATTTT.

This chain uses TRBV30 with TRBJ2-7; a possible D gene is TRBD2 (6 bases). Trimming took 1 base from V and 2 from J, leaving 12 bases between them. The CDR3 has 14 residues. Germline V gene data show CDR1 as GTSNPN and CDR2 as SVGIG (reference sequence). CDR3 bases: TGTGCCTGGAGTGGCGGGACCGCAACCTACGAGCAGTACTTC. This sequence encodes CAWSGGTATYEQYF.

The chain couples TRBV5-4 to TRBJ2-3, with TRBD2 matching over 11 bases. J lost 2 bases, V lost 4 bases, and 3 bases had no gene match. This CDR3 region has 15 residues. Per the germline V gene, CDR1 is SGHNT and CDR2 is YYREEE (reference sequence). DNA for the CDR3: TGTGCCAGCAGCCGACTAGCGGGGTACACAGATACGCAGTATTTT. Protein product: CASSRLAGYTDTQYF.

CDR3 DNA: TGTGCCAGCTCACCGTTGGGACTAGCGGGTACCATTTCCCGCACAGATACGCAGTATTTT. As protein: CASSPLGLAGTISRTDTQYF. This chain joins TRBV18 and TRBJ2-3, with 12 bases that match TRBD2. V was clipped by 3 bases and J by 1 base; unmatched bases: 14. There are 20 residues in the CDR3. Germline V gene sequence: CDR1 KGHSH, CDR2 LQKENI.

This clone has a single count. The V and J genes are TRBV6-5 and TRBJ1-2, with 9 bases that match TRBD1. The V gene end was trimmed by 4 bases and the J gene end by 7 bases; junction bases not matched to a gene: 7. In germline, CDR1 is MNHEY, CDR2 SVGAGI. This CDR3 has 14 amino acids. CDR3: CASSWVTGGGGYTF. In DNA, the CDR3 is TGTGCCAGCAGTTGGGTTACAGGGGGCGGTGGCTACACCTTC.

The chain employs TRBV5-8 and TRBJ1-5; D is possibly TRBD1 (6 bases). The V end lost 2 bases, the J end lost 6 bases, and 21 bases lay between the germline ends. Germline CDR1 is SGHTS and CDR2 is YDEGEE. This CDR3 comprises 17 residues. This chain's CDR3 is CASSLQNRVRASQPQHF. CDR3 in DNA: TGTGCCAGCAGCTTACAAAACAGGGTTCGCGCAAGTCAGCCCCAGCATTTT.

V is TRBV28 and J is TRBJ1-5; D is possibly TRBD1 (5 bases). Trimming cost V 5 bases and J 9 bases, with 23 bases left between them. Germline CDR1 and CDR2: MDHEN and SYDVKM. CDR3 length equals 16 residues. Here the CDR3 reads CASSGPGSRISGPQHF. In DNA form, the CDR3 reads TGTGCCAGCAGTGGTCCAGGGTCACGGATAAGCGGGCCCCAGCATTTT.

The genes are TRBV6-5 and TRBJ2-2; D perhaps matches TRBD2 (6 bases). Trimming shortened V by 2 bases and J by 6 bases, and 10 bases separated the two germline ends. The CDR3 consists of 14 residues. The V gene's germline CDR1 is MNHEY and CDR2 SVGAGI. CDR3 amino acids: CASSYMGGPGELFF. The DNA for the CDR3 is TGTGCCAGCAGTTACATGGGGGGACCCGGGGAGCTGTTTTTT.

J is TRBJ2-6 and V is TRBV9, with D hard to call. Deletions cut 4 bases from V and 3 bases from J, with 11 bases between. Looked up from germline, CDR1 is SGDLS and CDR2 is YYNGEE. This CDR3 has 15 residues. The CDR3 sequence: CASSPRHYGANVLTF. The CDR3, as DNA: TGTGCCAGCAGCCCCAGACACTATGGGGCCAACGTCCTGACTTTC.

V is TRBV5-6 and J is TRBJ1-2, with D unresolved. Germline V gene lookup returns CDR1 SGHDT and CDR2 YYEEEE. The CDR3 runs to 12 residues. V was cut by 2 bases and J by 5 bases, with 7 bases left in between. For the CDR3, the DNA is TGTGCCAGCAGCTTCGGAGCATATGGCTACACCTTC. Translating gives CASSFGAYGYTF.

The genes are TRBV5-4 and TRBJ1-4; D is perhaps TRBD1 (6 bases). CDR3 length equals 14 residues. The germline V gene has CDR1 SGHNT and CDR2 YYREEE (reference sequence). Trimming cost V 4 bases and J 4 bases, with 11 bases left between them. The CDR3 nucleotides are TGTGCCAGCAGCATCGACAGGTTTAATGAAAAACTGTTTTTT. It codes for CASSIDRFNEKLFF.

V gene TRBV5-4 combines with J gene TRBJ1-2, with 10 bases identical to TRBD1. Looked up from germline, CDR1 is SGHNT and CDR2 is YYREEE (reference sequence). This CDR3 is 15 amino acids long. V gave up 1 base and J gave up 5 bases; unmatched junction bases: 5. CDR3 sequence reads: CASSLQTGGGYGYTF. For the CDR3, the DNA is TGTGCCAGCAGCTTGCAGACAGGGGGCGGTTATGGCTACACCTTC.

The J gene is TRBJ2-7, the V gene TRBV6-1; TRBD2 might be the D (7 bases). The germline CDR1 and CDR2 sequences are MNHNS and SASEGT. CDR3 length: 14 amino acids. With 8 bases removed from V and 4 bases from J, the gap between germline ends came to 18 bases. The CDR3: CASLWGGREYEQYF. CDR3 bases: TGTGCCAGCTTGTGGGGGGGCAGGGAGTACGAGCAGTACTTC.

The genes are TRBV7-2 and TRBJ2-3; tentatively, D is TRBD2 (6 bases). There are 18 residues in the CDR3. Germline assignment: CDR1 SGHTA and CDR2 FQGNSA. V lost 3 bases and J lost 4, with 23 bases in between. The CDR3 loop is CASSFRKGSAGFPDTQYF. CDR3 nucleotide sequence: TGTGCCAGCAGCTTTCGTAAAGGCTCGGCGGGATTCCCAGATACGCAGTATTTT.

This clone was counted a few times. The V call is TRBV7-8, the J call TRBJ2-7; 11 bases map to TRBD2. The germline V gene has CDR1 SGHVS and CDR2 FQNEAQ. Unmatched junction bases numbered 6, after V lost 5 bases and J lost 3 bases. The CDR3 covers 15 residues. CDR3 in DNA: TGTGCCAGCAGCCCTCAACTAGCGGGAGACTACGAGCAGTACTTC. It translates to CASSPQLAGDYEQYF.

This clone was counted a single time. The chain employs TRBV2 and TRBJ1-1, with 12 bases fitting TRBD1. J lost 1 base, V lost 6 bases, and 3 bases had no gene match. Germline V gene data show CDR1 as SNHLY and CDR2 as FYNNEI. The CDR3 has 15 amino acids. The CDR3 reads CASSGTGGPNTEAFF. CDR3 sequence (DNA): TGTGCCAGCAGCGGGACAGGGGGCCCGAACACTGAAGCTTTCTTT. Full variable domain (rest looked up from reference TRBV2 and TRBJ1-1): EPEVTQTPSHQVTQMGQEVILRCVPISNHLYFYWYRQILGQKVEFLVSFYNNEISEKSEIFDDQFSVERPDGSNFTLKIRSTKLEDSAMYFCASSGTGGPNTEAFFGQGTRLTVV.

The genes are TRBV19 and TRBJ2-2, with unresolved D. Looked up from germline, CDR1 is LNHDA and CDR2 is SQIVND (reference sequence). CDR3 size: 16 residues. V lost 6 bases and J 0 bases, leaving 14 bases between the germline ends. The CDR3 region is CASRVPGRSNTGELFF. CDR3 bases: TGTGCCAGTAGGGTCCCTGGGCGATCGAACACCGGGGAGCTGTTTTTT.